The next 26 T cell receptor beta chains were all read from a single sample in a study of T cell clones after liver transplantation. Assay: immunoSEQ multiplex PCR; the TCRdb copy retains only in-frame clones and omits some. The top ten hold 0.8% to 1% of the sample, which has approximately 100,000 clones, more than 75% seen once. The input for sequencing was CD4+ T cells from blood, taken before liver transplant. The receptor set was obtained from a human donor who received a liver transplant.

This clone came up once. V and J are TRBV19 and TRBJ1-4; TRBD1 agrees at 7 bases. Trimming removed 10 bases from V and 8 bases from J; junction bases left unmatched: 16. Germline lookup yields CDR1 LNHDA and CDR2 SQIVND (reference sequence). The length of the CDR3 is 15 residues. The CDR3: CATGGTDRRGEKLFF. Written as DNA, the CDR3 is TGTGCCACTGGGGGGACAGACCGCAGGGGCGAAAAACTGTTTTTT.

The genes are TRBV9 and TRBJ2-3; D call uncertain. Per germline, CDR1 SGDLS and CDR2 YYNGEE. The CDR3 contains 14 residues. Trimming removed 6 bases at V and 6 bases at J, with 17 bases between. The chain's CDR3 is CASTLLSRDDTQYF. For the CDR3, the DNA is TGTGCCAGCACCCTTCTGAGCCGTGATGATACGCAGTATTTT.

The chain joins TRBV6-5 to TRBJ2-7; 11 nucleotides align to TRBD1. Germline V gives CDR1 MNHEY, CDR2 SVGAGI. The CDR3 contains 14 residues. Losses at the gene ends were 5 bases for V and 4 bases for J; bases not matched to a gene: 4. CDR3 protein: CASSEDRGQYEQYF. DNA for the CDR3: TGTGCCAGCAGTGAGGACAGGGGGCAATACGAGCAGTACTTC.

As DNA, the CDR3 is TGTGCCAGCAGCTTAGCTAGCTCGGTCTCCGAGCAGTACTTC. Translation: CASSLASSVSEQYF. The rearrangement uses TRBV7-2 and TRBJ2-7, with D uncertain. With 0 bases removed from V and 6 bases from J, the gap between germline ends came to 12 bases. The CDR3 contains 14 residues. Germline-derived CDR1 and CDR2 are SGHTA and FQGNSA.

The chain recombines TRBV5-6 with TRBJ1-5, with D uncertain. The CDR3 is 14 amino acids. In germline, CDR1 is SGHDT, CDR2 YYEEEE. Trimming took 5 bases from V and 4 from J, leaving 13 bases between them. The CDR3 sequence: CASSYWRGNQPQHF. The CDR3 DNA is TGTGCCAGCAGTTATTGGCGGGGAAATCAGCCCCAGCATTTT.

The chain joins TRBV7-9 to TRBJ1-3; D gene uncertain. Germline values: CDR1 SEHNR, CDR2 FQNEAQ (reference sequence). The V end was cut by 4 bases, the J end by 0 bases, with 13 bases between. The CDR3 is 16 residues long. The CDR3 is CASSSSRPISGNTIYF. DNA of the CDR3: TGTGCCAGCAGCTCATCCCGACCCATCTCTGGAAACACCATATATTTT.

The chain links TRBV27 to TRBJ2-7, with a possible D match to TRBD2 (5 bases). The CDR3 has 14 residues. V lost 6 bases and J lost 2, with 14 bases in between. The germline gives CDR1 MNHEY, CDR2 SMNVEV (reference sequence). DNA of the CDR3: TGTGCCAGCAGGCCAGGAGGAAGACCCTACGAGCAGTACTTC. Its translation is CASRPGGRPYEQYF.

V is TRBV5-1 and J is TRBJ1-2, with unresolved D. Germline V gene lookup returns CDR1 SGHRS and CDR2 YFSETQ. V was shortened by 0 bases and J by 2 bases, with 11 bases between the two germline ends. This CDR3 has 15 residues. As DNA, the CDR3 is TGCGCCAGCAGCTTGGTGCCACTAGGGAACTATGGCTACACCTTC. Amino acids: CASSLVPLGNYGYTF.

The chain recombines TRBV18 with TRBJ1-1; tentative D call: TRBD1 (6 bases). This CDR3 spans 16 amino acids. CDR1 is KGHSH and CDR2 is LQKENI in the germline V gene. The V end lost 3 bases, the J end lost 3 bases, and 17 bases lay between the germline ends. CDR3 sequence: CASSPQTGGGYTEAFF. The CDR3, as DNA: TGTGCCAGCTCACCCCAGACAGGCGGGGGTTACACTGAAGCTTTCTTT.

The chain uses TRBV14 and TRBJ1-4; the D is unclear. Trimming removed 0 bases from V and 5 bases from J, with 10 bases in between. CDR3 length equals 15 residues. The germline CDR1 and CDR2 sequences are SGHDN and FVKESK. The CDR3 coding sequence is TGTGCCAGCAGCCAAGATAGGCTGAGGAATGAAAAACTGTTTTTT. Translation: CASSQDRLRNEKLFF.

V and J are TRBV7-2 and TRBJ1-5; 7 positions match TRBD1. The length of the CDR3 is 14 residues. Germline CDR1 is SGHTA and CDR2 is FQGNSA. V dropped 3 bases and J dropped 2; count of bases not matched to a gene: 1. CDR3 residues: CASSFDRGNQPQHF. CDR3 nucleotides: TGTGCCAGCAGCTTCGACAGGGGCAATCAGCCCCAGCATTTT. The variable domain in full, completed from reference TRBV7-2 and TRBJ1-5, reads GAGVSQSPSNKVTEKGKDVELRCDPISGHTALYWYRQSLGQGLEFLIYFQGNSAPDKSGLPSDRFSAERTGGSVSTLTIQRTQQEDSAVYLCASSFDRGNQPQHFGDGTRLSIL.

CDR3: CASSLYRANEKLFF. CDR3 sequence (DNA): TGTGCCAGCAGTTTGTATCGGGCTAATGAAAAACTGTTTTTT. The chain joins TRBV28 to TRBJ1-4; D is ambiguous. Trimming took off 3 bases at V and 3 bases at J, with 8 bases between the two ends. CDR1 is MDHEN, CDR2 SYDVKM, per germline. CDR3 length: 14 residues.

This clone was seen a handful of times. The gene calls are TRBV28 and TRBJ1-2; the D gene is possibly TRBD1 (6 bases). The V end was cut by 10 bases, the J end by 6 bases, with 15 bases between. This CDR3 is built from 12 residues. Germline-derived CDR1 and CDR2 are MDHEN and SYDVKM. CDR3 sequence (DNA): TGTGCCACTTCCAGGGGTAGGAATGGCTACACCTTC. This sequence encodes CATSRGRNGYTF.

This clone was observed a few times. J is TRBJ2-7 and V is TRBV15, with TRBD2 identical over 14 bases. This CDR3 region has 15 residues. Trimming took 3 bases from V and 3 from J; bases not matched to a gene: 1. Germline V gives CDR1 LNHNV, CDR2 YYDKDF (reference sequence). In DNA, the CDR3 is TGTGCCACCAGCAGCGGGACTAGCGGGGGCTACGAGCAGTACTTC. Translating gives CATSSGTSGGYEQYF.

The genes are TRBV4-1 and TRBJ2-7, with 10 bases lining up with TRBD1. Germline assignment: CDR1 MGHRA and CDR2 YSYEKL. The J segment lost 3 bases and the V segment lost 8 bases, leaving 10 bases of the junction unmatched. The length of the CDR3 is 15 residues. The chain's CDR3 is CASQETGQGGYEQYF. CDR3 sequence (DNA): TGCGCCAGCCAAGAGACCGGACAGGGGGGCTACGAGCAGTACTTC.

This clone was seen repeatedly, ten times or more. The chain uses TRBV5-6 and TRBJ2-5; the D gene is possibly TRBD1 (5 bases). Deletions cut 1 base from V and 4 bases from J, with 8 bases between. From germline, CDR1 is SGHDT and CDR2 YYEEEE. The CDR3 has 13 amino acids. The CDR3 DNA is TGTGCCAGCAGCTTGAGGGGCGTAGAGACCCAGTACTTC. Translation gives CASSLRGVETQYF.

This clone has only one observation. The gene calls are TRBV2 and TRBJ2-1, with 10 bases lining up with TRBD2. The CDR3 runs to 14 residues. CDR1 SNHLY and CDR2 FYNNEI come from the germline V gene. V was clipped by 2 bases and J by 8 bases; unmatched bases: 3. The CDR3 spells CASSESGRADEQFF. CDR3 DNA: TGTGCCAGCAGTGAAAGCGGGAGGGCCGATGAGCAGTTCTTC.

The chain is built from TRBV4-2 and TRBJ1-4; D is possibly TRBD1 (5 bases). In germline, CDR1 is LGHNA, CDR2 YNFKEQ. The ends were cut back, 0 bases at V and 4 bases at J, with 9 bases in the middle. The CDR3 sequence is 15 residues long. CDR3 in DNA: TGTGCCAGCAGCCAAGAAGGGCAGGGTAATGAAAAACTGTTTTTT. Amino acids: CASSQEGQGNEKLFF.

This chain uses TRBV5-1 with TRBJ1-2; TRBD1 might be the D (5 bases). The CDR3 sequence is 13 residues long. V was clipped by 1 base and J by 5 bases, with 9 bases between them. Germline V gene data show CDR1 as SGHRS and CDR2 as YFSETQ. CDR3 nucleotide sequence: TGCGCCAGCAGCTTGCCAGGGCTTTATGGCTACACCTTC. Protein: CASSLPGLYGYTF.

A few counts support this clone. V is TRBV5-1 and J is TRBJ2-7; 8 bases align to TRBD1. Trimming cost V 0 bases and J 5 bases; bases outside gene matches: 7. The CDR3 is made up of 15 amino acids. Germline V gives CDR1 SGHRS, CDR2 YFSETQ. The DNA of the CDR3 is TGCGCCAGCAGCTTGGACGGACAGGGACGAAACGAGCAGTACTTC. This gives the protein CASSLDGQGRNEQYF.

V is TRBV30 and J is TRBJ1-5; 7 bases align to TRBD1. V shed 3 bases and J 5 bases; nucleotides not matched to a gene: 7. Germline CDR1 GTSNPN, CDR2 SVGIG (reference sequence). The CDR3 has 14 amino acids. CDR3 loop: CAWRGAGGYQPQHF. The CDR3 DNA is TGTGCCTGGAGAGGCGCAGGGGGTTATCAGCCCCAGCATTTT.

This rearrangement joins TRBV11-2 to TRBJ2-5; D call uncertain. Germline V gene lookup returns CDR1 SGHAT and CDR2 FQNNGV. The CDR3 runs to 15 residues. V was clipped by 3 bases and J by 0 bases, with 11 bases between them. This CDR3 is CASSFTPEYQETQYF. The DNA of the CDR3 is TGTGCCAGCAGCTTTACCCCGGAGTACCAAGAGACCCAGTACTTC.

This clone has a handful of counts. The chain couples TRBV7-2 to TRBJ1-1; D is unclear. Trimming removed 5 bases at V and 5 bases at J, with 18 bases between. The CDR3 sequence is 15 residues long. In germline, CDR1 is SGHTA, CDR2 FQGNSA. DNA for the CDR3: TGTGCCAGCAGCGGAGAGGGAGGGCGGAGGACTGAAGCTTTCTTT. Encoded protein: CASSGEGGRRTEAFF.

This clone came up a few times. V usage is TRBV2 and J usage is TRBJ2-7; tentatively, D is TRBD1 or TRBD2 (6 bases each). Trimming left V 6 bases short and J 1 base short, with 16 bases between. CDR1 SNHLY and CDR2 FYNNEI come from the germline V gene. This CDR3 has 15 residues. As DNA, the CDR3 is TGTGCCAGCAGGGGGGGAACAGGGCGTTCCTACGAGCAGTACTTC. This sequence encodes CASRGGTGRSYEQYF.

The gene calls are TRBV14 and TRBJ2-7, with D perhaps matching TRBD1 (5 bases). The CDR3 consists of 14 residues. From germline, CDR1 is SGHDN and CDR2 FVKESK. Between the trimmed V and J ends, which lost 4 bases and 9 bases, there was a span of 19 bases. In DNA, the CDR3 is TGTGCCAGCAGCCCCCTAGGGGAATTACGAGGGCAGTACTTC. Translated, it gives CASSPLGELRGQYF. Based on the CDR3 plus reference TRBV14 and TRBJ2-7, the full variable domain is EAGVTQFPSHSVIEKGQTVTLRCDPISGHDNLYWYRRVMGKEIKFLLHFVKESKQDESGMPNNRFLAERTGGTYSTLKVQPAELEDSGVYFCASSPLGELRGQYFGPGTRLTVT.

This clone showed up just a few times. The V and J genes are TRBV9 and TRBJ1-1, with 7 bases lining up with TRBD1. J gave up 0 bases and V 3 bases, and 5 bases lay outside the gene matches. The germline gives CDR1 SGDLS, CDR2 YYNGEE. The CDR3 consists of 15 residues. The CDR3 is CASSDTQGMNTEAFF. DNA of the CDR3: TGTGCCAGCAGCGACACACAGGGGATGAACACTGAAGCTTTCTTT.